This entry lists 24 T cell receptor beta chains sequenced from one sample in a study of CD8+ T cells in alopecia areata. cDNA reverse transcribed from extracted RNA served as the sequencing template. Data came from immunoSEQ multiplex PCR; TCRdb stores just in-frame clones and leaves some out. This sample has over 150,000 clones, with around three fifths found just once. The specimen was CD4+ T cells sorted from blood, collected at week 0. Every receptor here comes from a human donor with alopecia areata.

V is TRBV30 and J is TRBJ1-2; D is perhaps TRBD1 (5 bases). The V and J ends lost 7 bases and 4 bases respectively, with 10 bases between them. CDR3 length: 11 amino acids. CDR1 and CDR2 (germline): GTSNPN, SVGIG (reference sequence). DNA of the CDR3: TGTGCCTCCGGGGCGTTCTATGGCTACACCTTC. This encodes CASGAFYGYTF.

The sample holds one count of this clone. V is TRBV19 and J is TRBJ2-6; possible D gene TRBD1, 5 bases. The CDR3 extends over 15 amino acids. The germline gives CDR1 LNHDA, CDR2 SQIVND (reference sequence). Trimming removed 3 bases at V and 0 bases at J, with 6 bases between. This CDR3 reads CASSMGPSGANVLTF. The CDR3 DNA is TGTGCCAGTAGTATGGGGCCCTCTGGGGCCAACGTCCTGACTTTC.

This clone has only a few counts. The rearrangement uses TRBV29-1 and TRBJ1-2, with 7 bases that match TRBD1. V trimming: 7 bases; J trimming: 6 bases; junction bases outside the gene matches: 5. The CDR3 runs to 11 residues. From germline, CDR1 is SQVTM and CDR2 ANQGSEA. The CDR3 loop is CSASTGNGYTF. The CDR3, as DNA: TGCAGCGCCTCGACAGGGAATGGCTACACCTTC.

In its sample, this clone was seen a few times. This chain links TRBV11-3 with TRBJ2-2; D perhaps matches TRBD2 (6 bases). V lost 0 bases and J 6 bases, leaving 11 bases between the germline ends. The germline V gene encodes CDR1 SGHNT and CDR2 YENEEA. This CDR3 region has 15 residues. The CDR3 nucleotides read TGTGCCAGCAGCTTAGAGACGGGAGCACCCGGGGAGCTGTTTTTT. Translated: CASSLETGAPGELFF. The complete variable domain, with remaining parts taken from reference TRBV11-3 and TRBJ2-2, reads EAGVVQSPRYKIIEKKQPVAFWCNPISGHNTLYWYLQNLGQGPELLIRYENEEAVDDSQLPKDRFSAERLKGVDSTLKIQPAELGDSAVYLCASSLETGAPGELFFGEGSRLTVL.

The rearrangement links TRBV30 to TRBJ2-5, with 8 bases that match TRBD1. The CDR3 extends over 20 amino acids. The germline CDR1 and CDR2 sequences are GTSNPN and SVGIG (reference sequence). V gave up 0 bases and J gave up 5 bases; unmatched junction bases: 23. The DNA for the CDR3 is TGTGCCTGGAGTGTCCGCCGGACAACTTCAAGGCAGGGGGCGCGGGAGACCCAGTACTTC. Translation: CAWSVRRTTSRQGARETQYF.

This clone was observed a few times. The CDR3: CSVHSLTENTEAFF. CDR3 bases: TGCAGCGTCCATAGCTTGACAGAGAACACTGAAGCTTTCTTT. The rearrangement joins TRBV29-1 to TRBJ1-1, with D possibly TRBD1 on 5 matching bases. Per germline, CDR1 SQVTM and CDR2 ANQGSEA. The CDR3 totals 14 residues. Deletions cut 6 bases from V and 1 base from J, with 15 bases between.

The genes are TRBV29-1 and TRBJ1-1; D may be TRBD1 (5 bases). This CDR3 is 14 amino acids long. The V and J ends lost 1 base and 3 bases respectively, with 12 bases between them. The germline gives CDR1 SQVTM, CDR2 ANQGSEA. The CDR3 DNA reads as TGCAGCGTTGAAGTTAGGGGAGGCGACACTGAAGCTTTCTTT. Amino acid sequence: CSVEVRGGDTEAFF.

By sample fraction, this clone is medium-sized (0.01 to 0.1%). The CDR3 is CASTTGRQGASPLHF. The CDR3 coding sequence is TGTGCCAGCACCACCGGGAGGCAGGGGGCTTCACCCCTCCACTTT. The chain combines TRBV7-2 with TRBJ1-6; 8 bases match TRBD1. Germline-derived CDR1 and CDR2 are SGHTA and FQGNSA. Trimming cost V 7 bases and J 9 bases; bases outside gene matches: 11. This CDR3 spans 15 amino acids.

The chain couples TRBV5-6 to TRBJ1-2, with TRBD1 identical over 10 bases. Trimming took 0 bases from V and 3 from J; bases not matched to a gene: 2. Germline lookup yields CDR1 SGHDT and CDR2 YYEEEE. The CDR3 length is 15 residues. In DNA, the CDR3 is TGTGCCAGCAGCTTGGGGGACAGGGGTCACTATGGCTACACCTTC. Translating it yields CASSLGDRGHYGYTF.

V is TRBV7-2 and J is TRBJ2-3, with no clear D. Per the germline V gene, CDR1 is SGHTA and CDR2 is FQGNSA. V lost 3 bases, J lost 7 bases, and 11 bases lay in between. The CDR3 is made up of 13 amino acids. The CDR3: CASSFRPANTQYF. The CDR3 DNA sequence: TGTGCCAGCAGCTTTCGGCCTGCGAATACGCAGTATTTT. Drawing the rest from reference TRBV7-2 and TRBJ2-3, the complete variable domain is GAGVSQSPSNKVTEKGKDVELRCDPISGHTALYWYRQSLGQGLEFLIYFQGNSAPDKSGLPSDRFSAERTGGSVSTLTIQRTQQEDSAVYLCASSFRPANTQYFGPGTRLTVL.

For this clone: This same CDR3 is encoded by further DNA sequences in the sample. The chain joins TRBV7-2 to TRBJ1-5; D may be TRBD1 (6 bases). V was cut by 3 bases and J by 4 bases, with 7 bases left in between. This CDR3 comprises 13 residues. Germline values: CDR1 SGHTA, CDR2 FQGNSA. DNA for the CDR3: TGTGCCAGCAGCTTGGACAGAAATCAGCCCCAGCATTTT. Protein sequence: CASSLDRNQPQHF.

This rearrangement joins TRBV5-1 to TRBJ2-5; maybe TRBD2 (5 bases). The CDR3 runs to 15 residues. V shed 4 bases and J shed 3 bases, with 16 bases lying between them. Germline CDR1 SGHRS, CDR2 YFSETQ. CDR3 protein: CASSLDPGVEETQYF. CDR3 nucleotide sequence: TGCGCCAGCAGCCTGGACCCCGGGGTGGAAGAGACCCAGTACTTC.

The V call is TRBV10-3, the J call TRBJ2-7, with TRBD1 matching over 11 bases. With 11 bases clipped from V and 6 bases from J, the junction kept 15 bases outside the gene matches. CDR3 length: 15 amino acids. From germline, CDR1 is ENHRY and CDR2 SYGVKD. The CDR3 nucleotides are TGTGCCGCGACAAACCTTGCCGGGACAGGGGGCGAGCAGTACTTC. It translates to CAATNLAGTGGEQYF.

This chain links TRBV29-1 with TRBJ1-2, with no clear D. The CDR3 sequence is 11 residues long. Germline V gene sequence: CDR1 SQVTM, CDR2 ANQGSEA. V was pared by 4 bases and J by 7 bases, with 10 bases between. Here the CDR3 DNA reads TGCAGCGTTGGAGGGCAAGGTGGCTACACCTTC. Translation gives CSVGGQGGYTF.

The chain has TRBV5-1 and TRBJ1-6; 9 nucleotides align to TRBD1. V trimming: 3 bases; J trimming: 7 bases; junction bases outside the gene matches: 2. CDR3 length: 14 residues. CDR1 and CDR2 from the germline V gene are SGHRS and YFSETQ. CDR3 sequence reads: CASSSGTGNSPLHF. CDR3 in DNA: TGCGCCAGCAGCTCCGGGACAGGGAATTCACCCCTCCACTTT.

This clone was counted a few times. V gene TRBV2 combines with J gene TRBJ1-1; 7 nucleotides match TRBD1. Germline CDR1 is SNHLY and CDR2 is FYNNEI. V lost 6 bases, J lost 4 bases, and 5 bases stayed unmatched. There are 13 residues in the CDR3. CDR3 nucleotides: TGTGCCAGCAGCCAGGGGGAGATCACTGAAGCTTTCTTT. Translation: CASSQGEITEAFF.

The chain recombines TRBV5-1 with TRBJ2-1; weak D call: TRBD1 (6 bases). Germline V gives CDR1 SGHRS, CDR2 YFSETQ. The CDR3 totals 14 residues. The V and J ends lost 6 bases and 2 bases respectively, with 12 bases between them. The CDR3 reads CASTWDIAYNEQFF. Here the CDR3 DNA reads TGCGCCAGCACATGGGACATCGCCTACAATGAGCAGTTCTTC.

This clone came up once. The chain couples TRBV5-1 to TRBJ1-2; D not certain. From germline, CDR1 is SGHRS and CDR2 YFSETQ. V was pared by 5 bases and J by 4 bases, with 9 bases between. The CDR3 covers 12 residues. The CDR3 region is CASSGMGYGYTF. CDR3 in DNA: TGCGCCAGCAGTGGAATGGGCTATGGCTACACCTTC.

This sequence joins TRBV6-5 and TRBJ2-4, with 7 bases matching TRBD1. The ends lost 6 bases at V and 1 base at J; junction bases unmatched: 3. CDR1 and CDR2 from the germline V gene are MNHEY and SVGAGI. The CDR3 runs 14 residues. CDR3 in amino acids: CASRKDRAKNIQYF. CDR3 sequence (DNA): TGTGCCAGCAGAAAGGACAGGGCCAAAAACATTCAGTACTTC.

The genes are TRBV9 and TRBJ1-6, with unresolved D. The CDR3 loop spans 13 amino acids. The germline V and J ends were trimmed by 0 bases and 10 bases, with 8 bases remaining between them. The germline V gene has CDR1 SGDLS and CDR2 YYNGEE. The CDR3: CASSVGPDSPLHF. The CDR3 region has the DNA TGTGCCAGCAGCGTAGGCCCCGACTCACCCCTCCACTTT.

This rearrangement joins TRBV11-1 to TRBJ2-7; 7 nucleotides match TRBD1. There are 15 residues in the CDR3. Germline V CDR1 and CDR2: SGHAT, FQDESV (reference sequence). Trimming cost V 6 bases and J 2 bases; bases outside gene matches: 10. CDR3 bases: TGTGCCAGCAGTTTCTCCGGACAGGATCCCTACGAGCAGTACTTC. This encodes CASSFSGQDPYEQYF.

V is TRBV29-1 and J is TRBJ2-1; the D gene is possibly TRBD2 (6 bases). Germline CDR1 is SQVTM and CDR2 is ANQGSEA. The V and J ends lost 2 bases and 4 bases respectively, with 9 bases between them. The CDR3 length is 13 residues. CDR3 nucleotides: TGCAGCGTTGAAAGGCGGGGTTACAATGAGCAGTTCTTC. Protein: CSVERRGYNEQFF.

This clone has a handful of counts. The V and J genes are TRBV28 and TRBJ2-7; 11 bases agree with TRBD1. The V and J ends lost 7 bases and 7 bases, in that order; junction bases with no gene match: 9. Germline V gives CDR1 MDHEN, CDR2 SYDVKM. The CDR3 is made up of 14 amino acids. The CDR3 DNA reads TGTGCCAGCACAGCATCGGACAGGGGGCCAGAGCAGTACTTC. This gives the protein CASTASDRGPEQYF.

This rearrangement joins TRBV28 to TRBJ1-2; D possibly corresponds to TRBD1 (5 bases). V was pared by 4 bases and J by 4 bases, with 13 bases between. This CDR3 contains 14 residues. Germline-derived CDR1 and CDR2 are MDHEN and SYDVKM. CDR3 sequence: CASSSPGRGYGYTF. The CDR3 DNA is TGTGCCAGCAGTTCCCCGGGACGTGGCTATGGCTACACCTTC.